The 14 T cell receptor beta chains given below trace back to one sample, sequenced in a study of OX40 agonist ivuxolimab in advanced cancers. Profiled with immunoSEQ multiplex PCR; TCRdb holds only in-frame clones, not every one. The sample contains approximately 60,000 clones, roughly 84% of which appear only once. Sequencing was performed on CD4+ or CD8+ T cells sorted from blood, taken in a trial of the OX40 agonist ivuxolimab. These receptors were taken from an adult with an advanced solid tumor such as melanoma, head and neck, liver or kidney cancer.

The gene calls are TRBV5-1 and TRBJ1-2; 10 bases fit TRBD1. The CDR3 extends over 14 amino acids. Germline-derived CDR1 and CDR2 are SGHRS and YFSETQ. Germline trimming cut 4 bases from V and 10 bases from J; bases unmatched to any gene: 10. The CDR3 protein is CASSLSSGTGDYTF. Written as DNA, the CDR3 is TGCGCCAGCAGCCTATCATCCGGGACAGGGGACTACACCTTC.

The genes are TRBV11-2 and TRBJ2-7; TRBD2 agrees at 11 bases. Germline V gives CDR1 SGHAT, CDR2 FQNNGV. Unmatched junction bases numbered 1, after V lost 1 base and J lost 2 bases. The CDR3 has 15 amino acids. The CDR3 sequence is CASSLGLAGTYEQYF. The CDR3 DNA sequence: TGTGCCAGCAGCTTAGGACTAGCGGGGACCTACGAGCAGTACTTC.

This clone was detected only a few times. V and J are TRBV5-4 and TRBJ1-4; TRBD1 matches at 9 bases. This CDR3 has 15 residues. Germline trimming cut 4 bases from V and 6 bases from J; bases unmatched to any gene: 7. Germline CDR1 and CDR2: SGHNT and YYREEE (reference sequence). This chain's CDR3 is CASSEGQGNDEKLFF. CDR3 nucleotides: TGTGCCAGCAGCGAGGGACAGGGTAACGATGAAAAACTGTTTTTT.

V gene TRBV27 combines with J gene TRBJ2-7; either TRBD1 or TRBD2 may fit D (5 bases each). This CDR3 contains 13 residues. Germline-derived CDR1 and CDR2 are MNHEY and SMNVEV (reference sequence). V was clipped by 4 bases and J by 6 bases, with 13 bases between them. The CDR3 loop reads CASSYGTYSEQYF. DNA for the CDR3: TGTGCCAGCAGTTACGGGACGTACTCCGAGCAGTACTTC.

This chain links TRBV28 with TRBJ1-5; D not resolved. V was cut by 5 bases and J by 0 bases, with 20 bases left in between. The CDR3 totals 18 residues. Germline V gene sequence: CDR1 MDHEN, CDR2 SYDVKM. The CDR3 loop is CASSLIRLREYSNQPQHF. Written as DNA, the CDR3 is TGTGCCAGCAGTCTCATCAGGCTACGGGAATATAGCAATCAGCCCCAGCATTTT.

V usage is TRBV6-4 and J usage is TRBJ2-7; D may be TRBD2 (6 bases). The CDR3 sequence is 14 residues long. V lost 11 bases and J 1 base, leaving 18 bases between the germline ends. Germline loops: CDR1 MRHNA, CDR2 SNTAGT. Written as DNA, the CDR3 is TGTGCCGAAGAGGGAGGCCACCGATCCTACGAGCAGTACTTC. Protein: CAEEGGHRSYEQYF.

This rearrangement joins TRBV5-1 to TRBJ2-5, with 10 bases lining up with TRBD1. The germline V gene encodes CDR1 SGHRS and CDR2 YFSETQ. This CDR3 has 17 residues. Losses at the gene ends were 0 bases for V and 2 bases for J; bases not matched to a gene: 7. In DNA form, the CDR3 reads TGCGCCAGCAGCTTGGACCCCGGGACAGGGGTACAAGAGACCCAGTACTTC. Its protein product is CASSLDPGTGVQETQYF.

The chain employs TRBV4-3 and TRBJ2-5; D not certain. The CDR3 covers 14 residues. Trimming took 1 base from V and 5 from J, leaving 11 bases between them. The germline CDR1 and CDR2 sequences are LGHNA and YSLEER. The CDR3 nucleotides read TGCGCCAGCAGCCAAGGGGCCCAGGCGGAGACCCAGTACTTC. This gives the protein CASSQGAQAETQYF.

The DNA of the CDR3 is TGTGCCAGCAGCACATCCCCCCATAGCTCCTACAATGAGCAGTTCTTC. Translation: CASSTSPHSSYNEQFF. The rearrangement uses TRBV7-3 and TRBJ2-1; D gene ambiguous. The CDR3 has 16 residues. Germline V lookup: CDR1 SGHTA, CDR2 FQGTGA. V lost 5 bases to trimming and J lost 0 bases, with 14 bases between them. The full variable domain, with the rest looked up from reference TRBV7-3 and TRBJ2-1, is GAGVSQTPSNKVTEKGKYVELRCDPISGHTALYWYRQSLGQGPEFLIYFQGTGAADDSGLPNDRFFAVRPEGSVSTLKIQRTERGDSAVYLCASSTSPHSSYNEQFFGPGTRLTVL.

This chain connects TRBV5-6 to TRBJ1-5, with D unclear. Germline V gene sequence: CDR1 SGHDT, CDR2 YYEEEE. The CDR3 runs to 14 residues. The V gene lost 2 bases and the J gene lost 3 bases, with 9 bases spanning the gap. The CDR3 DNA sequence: TGTGCCAGCAGCTTCCGGGATATCAATCAGCCCCAGCATTTT. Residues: CASSFRDINQPQHF.

Here the CDR3 reads CASSHLPQGAGTEAFF. CDR3 sequence (DNA): TGTGCCAGCAGCCATTTGCCACAGGGGGCCGGCACTGAAGCTTTCTTT. The chain recombines TRBV7-9 with TRBJ1-1; the match to TRBD1 covers 9 bases. The CDR3 has 16 residues. V shed 5 bases and J 4 bases; nucleotides not matched to a gene: 11. Germline V gives CDR1 SEHNR, CDR2 FQNEAQ (reference sequence). Together with reference TRBV7-9 and TRBJ1-1, the CDR3 gives the full variable domain: DTGVSQNPRHKITKRGQNVTFRCDPISEHNRLYWYRQTLGQGPEFLTYFQNEAQLEKSRLLSDRFSAERPKGSFSTLEIQRTEQGDSAMYLCASSHLPQGAGTEAFFGQGTRLTVV.

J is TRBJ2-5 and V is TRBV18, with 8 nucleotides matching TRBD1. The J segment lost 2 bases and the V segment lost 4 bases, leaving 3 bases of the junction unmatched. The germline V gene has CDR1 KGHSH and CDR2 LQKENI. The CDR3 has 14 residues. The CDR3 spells CASSQGQGQETQYF. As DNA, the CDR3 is TGTGCCAGCTCACAAGGACAGGGACAAGAGACCCAGTACTTC.

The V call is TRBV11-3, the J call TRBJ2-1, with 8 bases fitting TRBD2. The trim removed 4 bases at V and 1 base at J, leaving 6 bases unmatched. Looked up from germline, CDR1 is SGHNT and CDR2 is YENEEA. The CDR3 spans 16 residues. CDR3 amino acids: CASSSPGGRSYNEQFF. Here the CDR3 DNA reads TGTGCCAGCAGCTCCCCGGGGGGGCGTTCCTACAATGAGCAGTTCTTC.

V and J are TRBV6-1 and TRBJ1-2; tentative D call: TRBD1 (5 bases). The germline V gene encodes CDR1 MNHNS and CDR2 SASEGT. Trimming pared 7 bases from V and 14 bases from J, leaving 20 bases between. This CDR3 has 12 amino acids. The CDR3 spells CASTGTSRTGTF. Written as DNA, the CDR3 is TGTGCCAGCACTGGGACTTCCCGAACGGGAACCTTC.